This T cell receptor (beta chain) stems from a study of brain T cells in children with intractable seizures. Study-level results: HCMV serostatus was not known, and viral specificity came from CDR3 similarity only. Absence of clones before surgery may stem from lower sequencing depth.

Sequenced by immunoSEQ multiplex PCR; TCRdb stores in-frame clones only, minus some. The data show roughly 80,000 clones, roughly 89% seen once. For this clone: The antigen is not known.

Only cases whose brain tissue showed the highest T cell transcript signatures were sequenced. Sequenced material: peripheral blood, taken at surgery. This TCR was recovered from a girl under 10 years old with Rasmussen encephalitis and intractable seizures.

In DNA form, the CDR3 reads TGCGCCAGCTGTACCTGGACAGGGACTAGCGGGACTAGCACAGATACGCAGTATTTT. This codes for CASCTWTGTSGTSTDTQYF. The V call is TRBV10-1, the J call TRBJ2-3, with 13 bases aligning to TRBD2. Germline-derived CDR1 and CDR2 are WNHNN and SYGVQD (reference sequence). Trimming removed 8 bases from V and 0 bases from J; junction bases left unmatched: 14. The CDR3 length is 19 residues.